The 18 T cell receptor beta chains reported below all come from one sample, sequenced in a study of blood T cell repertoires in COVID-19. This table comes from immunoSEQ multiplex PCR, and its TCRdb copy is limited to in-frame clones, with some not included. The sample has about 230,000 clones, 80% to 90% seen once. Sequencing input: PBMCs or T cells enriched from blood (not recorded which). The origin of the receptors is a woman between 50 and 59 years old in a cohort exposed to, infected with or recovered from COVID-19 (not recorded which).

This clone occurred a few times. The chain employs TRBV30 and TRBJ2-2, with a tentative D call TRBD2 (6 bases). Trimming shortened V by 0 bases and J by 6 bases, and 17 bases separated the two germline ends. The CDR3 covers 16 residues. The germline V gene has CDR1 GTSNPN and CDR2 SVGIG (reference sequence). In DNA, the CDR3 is TGTGCCTGGAGTGTAGGAGGGCAGGGCCGCGCCGGGGAGCTGTTTTTT. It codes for CAWSVGGQGRAGELFF. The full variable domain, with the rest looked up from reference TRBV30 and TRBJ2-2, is SQTIHQWPATLVQPVGSPLSLECTVEGTSNPNLYWYRQAAGRGLQLLFYSVGIGQISSEVPQNLSASRPQDRQFILSSKKLLLSDSGFYLCAWSVGGQGRAGELFFGEGSRLTVL.

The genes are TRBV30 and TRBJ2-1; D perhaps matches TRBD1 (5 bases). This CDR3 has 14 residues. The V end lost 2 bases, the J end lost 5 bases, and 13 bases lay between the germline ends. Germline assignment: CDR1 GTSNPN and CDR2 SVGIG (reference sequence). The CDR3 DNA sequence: TGTGCCTGGAGTAGGGGTCAGACGAACAATGAGCAGTTCTTC. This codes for CAWSRGQTNNEQFF.

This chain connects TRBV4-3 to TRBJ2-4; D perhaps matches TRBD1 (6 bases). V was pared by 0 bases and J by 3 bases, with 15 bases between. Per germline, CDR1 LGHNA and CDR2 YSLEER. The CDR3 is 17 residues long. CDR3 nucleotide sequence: TGCGCCAGCAGCCAAGAAGTTGCAGGGGCGAACAAAAACATTCAGTACTTC. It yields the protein CASSQEVAGANKNIQYF.

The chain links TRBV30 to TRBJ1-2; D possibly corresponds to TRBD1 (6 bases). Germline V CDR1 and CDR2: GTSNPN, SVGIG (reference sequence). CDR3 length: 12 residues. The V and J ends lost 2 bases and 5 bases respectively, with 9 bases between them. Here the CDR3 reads CAWSMTGYGYTF. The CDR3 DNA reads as TGTGCCTGGAGTATGACAGGATATGGCTACACCTTC.

The CDR3 DNA sequence: TGTGCCAGTAGTACGACAGGGGAAGGCTACACCTTC. The encoded protein is CASSTTGEGYTF. The gene calls are TRBV19 and TRBJ1-2; the match to TRBD1 covers 8 bases. V lost 4 bases to trimming and J lost 8 bases; unmatched junction nucleotides: 3. Germline-derived CDR1 and CDR2 are LNHDA and SQIVND (reference sequence). The CDR3 runs to 12 residues.

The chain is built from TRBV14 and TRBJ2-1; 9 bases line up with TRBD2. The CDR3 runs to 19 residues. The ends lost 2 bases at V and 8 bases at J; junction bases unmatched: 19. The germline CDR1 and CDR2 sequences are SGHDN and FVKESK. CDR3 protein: CASSQLTHYGTSPTDEQFF. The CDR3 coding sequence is TGTGCCAGCAGCCAACTAACGCATTACGGGACTAGCCCAACCGATGAGCAGTTCTTC.

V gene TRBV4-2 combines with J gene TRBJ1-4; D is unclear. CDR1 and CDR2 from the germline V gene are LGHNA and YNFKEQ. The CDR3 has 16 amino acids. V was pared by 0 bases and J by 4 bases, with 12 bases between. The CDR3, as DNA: TGTGCCAGCAGCCAAGATATTCGGAGCAGTAATGAAAAACTGTTTTTT. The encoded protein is CASSQDIRSSNEKLFF.

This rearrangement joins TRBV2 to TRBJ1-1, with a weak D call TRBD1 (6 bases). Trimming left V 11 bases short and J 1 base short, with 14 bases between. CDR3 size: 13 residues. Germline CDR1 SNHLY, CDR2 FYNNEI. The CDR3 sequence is CAGKQGRNTEAFF. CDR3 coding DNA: TGTGCCGGCAAACAGGGAAGGAACACTGAAGCTTTCTTT.

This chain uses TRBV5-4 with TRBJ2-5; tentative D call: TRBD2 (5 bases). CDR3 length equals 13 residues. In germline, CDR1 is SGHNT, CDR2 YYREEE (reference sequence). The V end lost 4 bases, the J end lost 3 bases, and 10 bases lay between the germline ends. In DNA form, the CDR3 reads TGTGCCAGCAGCGAGGGATACAAAGAGACCCAGTACTTC. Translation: CASSEGYKETQYF. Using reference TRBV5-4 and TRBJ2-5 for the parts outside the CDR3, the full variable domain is ETGVTQSPTHLIKTRGQQVTLRCSSQSGHNTVSWYQQALGQGPQFIFQYYREEENGRGNFPPRFSGLQFPNYSSELNVNALELDDSALYLCASSEGYKETQYFGPGTRLLVL.

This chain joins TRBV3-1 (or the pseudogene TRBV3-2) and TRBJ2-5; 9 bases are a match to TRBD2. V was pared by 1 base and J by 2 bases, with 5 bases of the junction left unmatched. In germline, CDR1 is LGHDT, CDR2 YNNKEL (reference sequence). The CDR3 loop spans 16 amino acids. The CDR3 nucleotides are TGTGCCAGCAGCCAAGTAGGGACTAGCCGTCAAGAGACCCAGTACTTC. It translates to CASSQVGTSRQETQYF.

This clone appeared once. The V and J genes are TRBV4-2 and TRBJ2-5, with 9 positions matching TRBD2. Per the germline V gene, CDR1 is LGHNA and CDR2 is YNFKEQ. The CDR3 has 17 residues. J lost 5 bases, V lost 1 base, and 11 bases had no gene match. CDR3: CASSQAWGSGGKETQYF. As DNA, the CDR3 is TGTGCCAGCAGCCAAGCGTGGGGAAGCGGGGGGAAGGAGACCCAGTACTTC.

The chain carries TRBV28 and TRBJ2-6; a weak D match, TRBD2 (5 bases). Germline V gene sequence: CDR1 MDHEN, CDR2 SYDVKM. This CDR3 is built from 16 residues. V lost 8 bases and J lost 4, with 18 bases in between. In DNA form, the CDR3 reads TGTGCCAGCGGGCACCCCGGGGTTTCCGGGGCCAACGTCCTGACTTTC. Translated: CASGHPGVSGANVLTF.

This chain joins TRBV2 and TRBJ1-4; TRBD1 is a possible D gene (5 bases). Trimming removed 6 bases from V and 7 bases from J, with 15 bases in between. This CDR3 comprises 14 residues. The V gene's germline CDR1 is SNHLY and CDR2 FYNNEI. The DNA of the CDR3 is TGTGCCAGCAGGCCGAGTGGTCAGGGTGAAAAACTGTTTTTT. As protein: CASRPSGQGEKLFF.

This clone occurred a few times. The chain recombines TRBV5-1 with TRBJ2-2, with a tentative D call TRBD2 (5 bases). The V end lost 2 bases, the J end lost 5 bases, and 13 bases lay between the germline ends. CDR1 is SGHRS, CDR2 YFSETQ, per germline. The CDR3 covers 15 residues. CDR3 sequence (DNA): TGCGCCAGCAGCTTAGACTCGAGGGAGACCGGGGAGCTGTTTTTT. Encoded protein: CASSLDSRETGELFF.

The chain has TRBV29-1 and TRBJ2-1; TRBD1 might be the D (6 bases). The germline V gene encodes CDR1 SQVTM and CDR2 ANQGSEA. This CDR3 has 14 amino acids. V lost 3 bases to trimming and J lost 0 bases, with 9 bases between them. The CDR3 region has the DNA TGCAGCGTTGACCGGGACAACTCCTACAATGAGCAGTTCTTC. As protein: CSVDRDNSYNEQFF.

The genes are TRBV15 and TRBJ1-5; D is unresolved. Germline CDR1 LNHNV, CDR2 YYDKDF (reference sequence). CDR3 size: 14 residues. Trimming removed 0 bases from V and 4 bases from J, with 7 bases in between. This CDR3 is CATSRDPLNQPQHF. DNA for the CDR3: TGTGCCACCAGCAGAGATCCCCTTAATCAGCCCCAGCATTTT.

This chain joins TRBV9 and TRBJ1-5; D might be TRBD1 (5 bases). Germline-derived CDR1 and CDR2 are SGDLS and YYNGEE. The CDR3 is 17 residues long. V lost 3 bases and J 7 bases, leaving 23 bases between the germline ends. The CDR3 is CASSAPKGRGGAQPQHF. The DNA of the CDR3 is TGTGCCAGCAGCGCACCCAAGGGTCGGGGGGGAGCCCAGCCCCAGCATTTT.

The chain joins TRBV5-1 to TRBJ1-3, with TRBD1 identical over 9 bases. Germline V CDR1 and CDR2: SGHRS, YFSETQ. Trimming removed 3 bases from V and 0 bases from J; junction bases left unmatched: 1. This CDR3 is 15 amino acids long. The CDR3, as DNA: TGCGCCAGCAGCTGGGGACAGGGCTCTGGAAACACCATATATTTT. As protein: CASSWGQGSGNTIYF.